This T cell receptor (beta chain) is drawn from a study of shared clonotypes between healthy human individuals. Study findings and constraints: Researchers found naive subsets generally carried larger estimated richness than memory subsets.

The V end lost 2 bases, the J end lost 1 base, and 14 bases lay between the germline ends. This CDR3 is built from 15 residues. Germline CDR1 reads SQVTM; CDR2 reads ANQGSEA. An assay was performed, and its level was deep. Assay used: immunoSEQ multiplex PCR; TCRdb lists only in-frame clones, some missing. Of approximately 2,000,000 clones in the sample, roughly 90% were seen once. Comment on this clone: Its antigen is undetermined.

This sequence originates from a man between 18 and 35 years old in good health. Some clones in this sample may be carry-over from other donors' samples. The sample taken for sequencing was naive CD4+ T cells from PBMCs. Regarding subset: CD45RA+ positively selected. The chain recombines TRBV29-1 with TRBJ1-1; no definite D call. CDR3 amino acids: CSVESLLSRNTEAFF. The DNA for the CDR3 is TGCAGCGTTGAAAGTCTCCTCTCCAGGAACACTGAAGCTTTCTTT. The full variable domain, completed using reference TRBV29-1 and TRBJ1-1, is SAVISQKPSRDICQRGTSLTIQCQVDSQVTMMFWYRQQPGQSLTLIATANQGSEATYESGFVIDKFPISRPNLTFSTLTVSNMSPEDSSIYLCSVESLLSRNTEAFFGQGTRLTVV.